The present entry profiles one T cell receptor (beta chain) with its context. This table comes from immunoSEQ multiplex PCR, and its TCRdb copy is limited to in-frame clones, with some not included. The sample comprises approximately 360,000 clones, around four fifths of which are singletons, and more than 7% rests with the top ten. Trimming shortened V by 4 bases and J by 6 bases, and 10 bases separated the two germline ends. This CDR3 comprises 12 residues. CDR1 and CDR2 from the germline V gene are MGHDK and SYGVNS. The data were obtained in a study of Ad26.COV2.S vaccination and SARS-CoV-2 variants. Treatment defined: over 15 received Ad26.COV2.S at low or high dose, single or two shots; roughly 5 received placebo; per-sample allocation not given. Sample collection was performed on day 63 after the first vaccine or placebo injection.

Sequenced here: peripheral blood, sampled in a trial of Ad26.COV2.S vaccine versus placebo. V is TRBV25-1 and J is TRBJ2-7; D unresolved. This sequence originates from a person aged 18 to 59 who received the Ad26.COV2.S COVID-19 vaccine or a placebo. CDR3 sequence reads: CASSVVRGEQYF. The CDR3 coding sequence is TGTGCCAGCAGTGTAGTCCGCGGCGAGCAGTACTTC.